These 20 T cell receptor beta chains originate from one sample sequenced in a study of T cells in Graves' hyperthyroidism and ophthalmopathy (dated by TCRdb to about 2019). Preparation of the library involved multiplex PCR. The sequencing machine was an Illumina HiSeq 2000. The TCR beta CDR3 regions were amplified from RNA transcripts. The first round of RT-PCR for the TCR CDR3 was performed with the HTBI primer set and the Qiagen OneStep RT-PCR kit. The public reads were quality trimmed at Q25 with fastp and then assembled into clones with MiXCR by TCRdb, keeping productive beta chains. A single entry per CDR3 protein holds the most common genes and DNA from its merged rows. This sample comprises nearly 750,000 distinct CDR3 sequences, over 35% of them detected only once. The leading ten clones occupy around 29% of the sample. The sequenced sample was blood. These TCRs come from a middle-aged woman with Graves' hyperthyroidism.

This clonotype was observed a handful of times. V and J are TRBV5-1 and TRBJ2-5; 8 bases are a match to TRBD2. The germline CDR1 and CDR2 sequences are SGHRS and YFSETQ. CDR3 length: 16 residues. The trim removed 1 base at V and 0 bases at J, leaving 5 bases unmatched. CDR3: CASSLRVAGNQETQYF. DNA of the CDR3: TGCGCCAGCAGCTTGCGGGTAGCGGGGAACCAAGAGACCCAGTACTTC.

This clonotype has ten or more counts. CDR3 DNA: TGCAGTGCTATGGCCCCGGGGGACAGAAGAGAGACCCAGTACTTC. It yields the protein CSAMAPGDRRETQYF. V and J are TRBV20-1 and TRBJ2-5; a weak D match, TRBD1 (7 bases). The CDR3 has 15 amino acids. The germline V gene encodes CDR1 DFQATT and CDR2 SNEGSKA (reference sequence). Trimming left V 4 bases short and J 4 bases short, with 19 bases between.

This clonotype has a count of ten or more. The chain uses TRBV19 and TRBJ1-2, with TRBD1 as a possible D gene (6 bases). Germline V CDR1 and CDR2: LNHDA, SQIVND (reference sequence). V was pared by 7 bases and J by 4 bases, with 16 bases between. The CDR3 is made up of 14 amino acids. CDR3 residues: CASKSADSPYGYTF. For the CDR3, the DNA is TGTGCCAGTAAGTCGGCGGACAGCCCCTATGGCTACACCTTC.

This chain connects TRBV7-9 to TRBJ2-3, with a tentative D call TRBD1 (5 bases). The CDR3 is made up of 14 amino acids. Germline-derived CDR1 and CDR2 are SEHNR and FQNEAQ (reference sequence). Trimming left V 2 bases short and J 4 bases short, with 10 bases between. The CDR3 DNA reads as TGTGCCAGCAGCTTAACCTCAGGGCCAGATACGCAGTATTTT. Translated: CASSLTSGPDTQYF.

The chain's CDR3 is CATSRAPGTSTDTQYF. In DNA form, the CDR3 reads TGTGCCACCAGCAGAGCTCCAGGGACTAGCACAGATACGCAGTATTTT. The V gene is TRBV15, the J gene TRBJ2-3; tentative D call: TRBD2 (6 bases). This CDR3 contains 16 residues. Germline loops: CDR1 LNHNV, CDR2 YYDKDF (reference sequence). V shed 1 base and J shed 0 bases, with 11 bases lying between them.

This clonotype was recorded at least ten times. The CDR3 is CASSSSRGYNYGYTF. As DNA, the CDR3 is TGTGCCAGCAGCTCCTCCCGGGGCTACAACTATGGCTACACCTTC. J is TRBJ1-2 and V is TRBV7-8, with a tentative D call TRBD1 (5 bases). V lost 4 bases and J lost 2, with 14 bases in between. Per the germline V gene, CDR1 is SGHVS and CDR2 is FQNEAQ. The CDR3 runs to 15 residues.

The J gene is TRBJ2-5, the V gene TRBV11-2; 7 bases agree with TRBD1. The end of the DNA aligns better with TRBJ2-1, so the J call may be wrong. Germline-derived CDR1 and CDR2 are SGHAT and FQNNGV. CDR3 size: 14 residues. CDR3 bases: TGTGCCAGCAGCTTTCCGACAGGGTATGATGAGCAGTTCTTC. Its protein is CASSFPTGYDEQFF.

This chain joins TRBV25-1 and TRBJ1-4, with TRBD1 as a possible D gene (6 bases). Germline CDR1 reads MGHDK; CDR2 reads SYGVNS. V was pared by 6 bases and J by 0 bases, with 20 bases between. The CDR3 extends over 18 amino acids. CDR3 sequence: CASSGLGGGLTTNEKLFF. As DNA, the CDR3 is TGTGCCAGCAGCGGTTTAGGAGGGGGACTCACAACTAATGAAAAACTGTTTTTT. The variable domain in full, completed from reference TRBV25-1 and TRBJ1-4, reads EADIYQTPRYLVIGTGKKITLECSQTMGHDKMYWYQQDPGMELHLIHYSYGVNSTEKGDLSSESTVSRIRTEHFPLTLESARPSHTSQYLCASSGLGGGLTTNEKLFFGSGTQLSVL.

This clonotype was observed a few times. The V gene is TRBV7-9, the J gene TRBJ1-1; D not resolved. The CDR3 extends over 14 amino acids. The V end lost 2 bases, the J end lost 14 bases, and 21 bases lay between the germline ends. CDR1 SEHNR and CDR2 FQNEAQ come from the germline V gene (reference sequence). DNA for the CDR3: TGTGCCAGCAGCTTATCGAGGGAATACAATGAGCAGTTCTTT. Translation: CASSLSREYNEQFF.

Remarks on this clonotype: With a much larger clone just one base away, this may be a read error. Lacking the conserved final phenylalanine or tryptophan, this CDR3 likely reflects a read error. The CDR3 is CASTLRGTAEAFS. Written as DNA, the CDR3 is TGTGCCAGTACTTTACGGGGGACGGCGGAAGCTTTCTCT. The J gene is TRBJ1-1, the V gene TRBV19, with D perhaps matching TRBD1 (5 bases). Germline values: CDR1 LNHDA, CDR2 SQIVND (reference sequence). The CDR3 covers 13 residues. V was shortened by 7 bases and J by 8 bases, with 17 bases between the two germline ends.

The V gene is TRBV12-3 or TRBV12-4, the J gene TRBJ1-2; D is undetermined. This CDR3 comprises 14 residues. V lost 6 bases and J 14 bases, leaving 25 bases between the germline ends. The CDR3 nucleotides are TGTGCCAGCAGAGGGAGAAGGACCGCCCTTTCGGATACCTTC. Amino acid sequence: CASRGRRTALSDTF.

The chain joins TRBV10-1 to TRBJ2-7; the D is unclear. Germline CDR1 and CDR2: WNHNN and SYGVQD (reference sequence). Trimming left V 5 bases short and J 3 bases short, with 11 bases between. This CDR3 spans 13 amino acids. Here the CDR3 DNA reads TGCGCCAGCAGTTACGGGCCCGGCTACGAGCAGTACTTC. Translating gives CASSYGPGYEQYF.

Concerning this clonotype: A much larger clone sits a single nucleotide away, making a read error possible. The chain joins TRBV12-3 or TRBV12-4 to TRBJ1-1; a possible D gene is TRBD1 (6 bases). The CDR3 extends over 14 amino acids. This CDR3 is CASSGYRANTQAFF. As DNA, the CDR3 is TGTGCCAGCAGTGGGTACAGGGCGAACACTCAAGCTTTCTTT.

In this sample, this clonotype turned up many times. The rearrangement links TRBV7-8 to TRBJ2-7, with D maybe TRBD2 (6 bases). The CDR3 is 11 amino acids. The germline V gene has CDR1 SGHVS and CDR2 FQNEAQ. Trimming took off 5 bases at V and 12 bases at J, with 14 bases between the two ends. The CDR3 coding sequence is TGTGCCAGCAGCCATGGACCGGAGGGGTACTTC. This gives the protein CASSHGPEGYF.

Only a few counts were recorded for this clonotype. The V call is TRBV6-5, the J call TRBJ1-2, with D tentatively TRBD1 (5 bases). CDR3 length: 15 amino acids. Germline assignment: CDR1 MNHEY and CDR2 SVGAGI. V lost 6 bases and J 0 bases, leaving 14 bases between the germline ends. Here the CDR3 DNA reads TGTGCCAGCAGGCGGTTCCAAGGGGCTAACTATGGCTACACCTTC. Its translation is CASRRFQGANYGYTF.

This clonotype was detected a few times. The chain uses TRBV6-2 or TRBV6-3 and TRBJ2-7; no definite D call. CDR1 and CDR2 from the germline V gene are MNHEY and SVGEGT. Trimming left V 9 bases short and J 2 bases short, with 11 bases between. This CDR3 is built from 12 residues. The CDR3 is CASSSATYEQYF. CDR3 coding DNA: TGTGCCAGTTCATCCGCTACCTACGAGCAGTACTTC.

This clonotype appeared once. The rearrangement joins TRBV7-2 to TRBJ2-1, with a possible D match to TRBD1 (6 bases). CDR1 and CDR2 from the germline V gene are SGHTA and FQGNSA. The CDR3 spans 15 residues. With 6 bases removed from V and 3 bases from J, the gap between germline ends came to 15 bases. The CDR3 spells CASRTIQGSYNEQFF. The CDR3 DNA follows: TGTGCCAGCAGAACGATCCAGGGGAGCTACAATGAGCAGTTCTTC.

This clonotype was seen repeatedly, ten times or more. This chain connects TRBV7-3 to TRBJ1-6; no clear D. The CDR3 has 18 residues. V lost 3 bases, J lost 5 bases, and 20 bases lay in between. Per germline, CDR1 SGHTA and CDR2 FQGTGA. The CDR3 sequence: CASSFPSWYFGDNSPLHF. The CDR3 DNA reads TGTGCCAGCAGCTTCCCTTCCTGGTACTTTGGGGATAATTCACCCCTCCACTTT.

Here the CDR3 reads CSPQEGAYEQYF. CDR3 DNA sequence: TGCAGCCCACAGGAGGGGGCCTACGAGCAGTACTTC. The chain recombines TRBV29-1 with TRBJ2-7; either TRBD1 or TRBD2 may fit D (6 bases each). This CDR3 has 12 amino acids. CDR1 and CDR2 (germline): SQVTM, ANQGSEA. V was clipped by 8 bases and J by 2 bases, with 13 bases between them.

The CDR3 DNA follows: TGTGCCAGCCGATTCCAAGGGCGGGGAGGCCCAGATACGCAGTATTTT. Protein product: CASRFQGRGGPDTQYF. This chain joins TRBV7-9 and TRBJ2-3, with D perhaps TRBD2 (6 bases). The CDR3 is 16 residues long. CDR1 is SEHNR, CDR2 FQNEAQ, per germline (reference sequence). Trimming took 8 bases from V and 4 from J, leaving 22 bases between them.